This note documents a single T cell receptor (beta chain) sequence. Sequenced by immunoSEQ multiplex PCR; TCRdb stores in-frame clones only, minus some. This table has about 53,000 clones, about 86% appearing once. The entry originates in a study of technical replicates of blood from a few donors. The length of the CDR3 is 16 residues. The V end lost 1 base, the J end lost 0 bases, and 9 bases lay between the germline ends. Per the germline V gene, CDR1 is KGHSH and CDR2 is LQKENI. Sequencing was carried out using PBMCs. The source is a human donor in good health. Some clones in this sample may be carry-over from other donors' samples. The gene calls are TRBV18 and TRBJ2-2; TRBD2 might be the D (6 bases). CDR3 sequence (DNA): TGTGCCAGCTCACCACAGGCTAGCGCGAACACCGGGGAGCTGTTTTTT. Its translation: CASSPQASANTGELFF.